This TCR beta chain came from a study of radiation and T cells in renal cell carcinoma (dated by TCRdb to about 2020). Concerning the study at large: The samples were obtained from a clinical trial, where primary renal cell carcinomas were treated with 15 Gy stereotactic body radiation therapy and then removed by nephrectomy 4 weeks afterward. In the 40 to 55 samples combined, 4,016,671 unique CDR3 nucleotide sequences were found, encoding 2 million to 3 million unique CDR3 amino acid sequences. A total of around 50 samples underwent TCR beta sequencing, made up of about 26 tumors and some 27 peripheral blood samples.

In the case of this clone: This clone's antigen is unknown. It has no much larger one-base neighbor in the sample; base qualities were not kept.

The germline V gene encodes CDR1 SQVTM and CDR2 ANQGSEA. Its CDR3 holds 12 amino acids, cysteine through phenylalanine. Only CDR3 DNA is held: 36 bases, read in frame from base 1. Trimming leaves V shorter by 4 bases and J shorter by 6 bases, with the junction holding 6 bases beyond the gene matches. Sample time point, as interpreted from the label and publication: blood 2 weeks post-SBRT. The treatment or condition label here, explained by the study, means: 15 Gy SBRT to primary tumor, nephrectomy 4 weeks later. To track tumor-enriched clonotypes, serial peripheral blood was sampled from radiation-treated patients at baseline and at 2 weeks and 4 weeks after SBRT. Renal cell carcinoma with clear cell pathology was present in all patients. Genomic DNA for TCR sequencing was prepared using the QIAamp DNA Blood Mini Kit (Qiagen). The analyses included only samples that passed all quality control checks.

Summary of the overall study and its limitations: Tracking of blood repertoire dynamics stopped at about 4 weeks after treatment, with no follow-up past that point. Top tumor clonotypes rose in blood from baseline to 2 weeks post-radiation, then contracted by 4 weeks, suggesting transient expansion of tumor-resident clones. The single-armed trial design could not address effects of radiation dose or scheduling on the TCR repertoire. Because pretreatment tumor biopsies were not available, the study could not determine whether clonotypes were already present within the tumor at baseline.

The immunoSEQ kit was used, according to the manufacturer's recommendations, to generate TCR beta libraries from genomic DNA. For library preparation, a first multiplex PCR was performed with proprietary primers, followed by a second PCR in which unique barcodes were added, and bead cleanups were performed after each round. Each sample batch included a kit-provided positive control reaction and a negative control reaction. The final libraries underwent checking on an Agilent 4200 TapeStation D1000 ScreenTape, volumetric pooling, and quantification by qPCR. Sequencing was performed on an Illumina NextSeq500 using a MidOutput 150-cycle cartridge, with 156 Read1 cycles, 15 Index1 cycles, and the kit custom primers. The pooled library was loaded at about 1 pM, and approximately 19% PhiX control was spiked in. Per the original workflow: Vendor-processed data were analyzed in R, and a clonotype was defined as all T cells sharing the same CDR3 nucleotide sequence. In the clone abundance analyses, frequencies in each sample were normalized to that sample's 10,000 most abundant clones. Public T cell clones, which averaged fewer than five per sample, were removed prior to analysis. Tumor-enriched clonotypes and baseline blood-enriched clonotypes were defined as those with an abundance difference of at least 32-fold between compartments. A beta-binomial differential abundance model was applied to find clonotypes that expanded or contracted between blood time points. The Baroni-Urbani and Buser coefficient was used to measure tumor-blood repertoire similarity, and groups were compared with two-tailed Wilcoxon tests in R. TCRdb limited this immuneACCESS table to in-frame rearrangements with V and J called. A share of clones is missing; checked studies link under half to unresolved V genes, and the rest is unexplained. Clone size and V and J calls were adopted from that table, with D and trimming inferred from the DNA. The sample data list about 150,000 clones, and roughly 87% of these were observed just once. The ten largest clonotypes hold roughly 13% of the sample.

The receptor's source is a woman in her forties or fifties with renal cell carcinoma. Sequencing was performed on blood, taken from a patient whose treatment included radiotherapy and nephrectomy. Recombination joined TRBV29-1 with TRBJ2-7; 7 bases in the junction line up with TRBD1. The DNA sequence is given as TGCAGCGTTGGAGGGGGCGGCATCGAGCAGTACTTC. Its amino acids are CSVGGGGIEQYF.